This T cell receptor (beta chain) is drawn from a study of blood T cell repertoires in COVID-19. Study-wide background: The analysed material was cDNA or gDNA that came from T cells, B-cell-depleted T cells, or PBMCs.

CDR1 KGHSH and CDR2 LQKENI come from the germline V gene. The CDR3 sequence is 13 residues long. V was clipped by 5 bases and J by 2 bases, with 7 bases between them. The cohort comprised adults aged roughly 18 to 90 years residing in some 24 US areas. Repertoires were generated with immunoSEQ multiplex PCR, while TCRdb's copy carries only in-frame clones and drops some. Among roughly 350,000 clones listed, roughly nine tenths were seen once. This sequence was found in a woman in her 30s who had recovered from COVID-19. Input material: PBMCs or T cells enriched from blood (not recorded which). This chain links TRBV18 with TRBJ1-3; TRBD1 might be the D (5 bases). CDR3 in amino acids: CASSEGAGNTIYF. The CDR3 coding sequence is TGTGCCAGCTCAGAAGGGGCTGGAAACACCATATATTTT.